This T cell receptor beta chain derives from a study of blood T cell repertoires in COVID-19. Some clones are missing from TCRdb's copy, which holds only in-frame ones; the method was immunoSEQ multiplex PCR. The data show roughly 140,000 clones, approximately 89% seen once. V gave up 0 bases and J gave up 0 bases, with 20 bases separating them. The CDR3 is made up of 19 amino acids. Germline V gene lookup returns CDR1 LGHDT and CDR2 YNNKEL (reference sequence). The sequence was obtained from a woman aged 45 to 65 with acute or convalescent COVID-19. The chain has TRBV3-1 (or the pseudogene TRBV3-2) and TRBJ1-2, with D perhaps matching TRBD1 (6 bases). The material sequenced was peripheral blood. The CDR3 nucleotides read TGTGCCAGCAGCCAAGATGTCGTATATTGGGGGCGTTCTAACTATGGCTACACCTTC. It encodes CASSQDVVYWGRSNYGYTF.